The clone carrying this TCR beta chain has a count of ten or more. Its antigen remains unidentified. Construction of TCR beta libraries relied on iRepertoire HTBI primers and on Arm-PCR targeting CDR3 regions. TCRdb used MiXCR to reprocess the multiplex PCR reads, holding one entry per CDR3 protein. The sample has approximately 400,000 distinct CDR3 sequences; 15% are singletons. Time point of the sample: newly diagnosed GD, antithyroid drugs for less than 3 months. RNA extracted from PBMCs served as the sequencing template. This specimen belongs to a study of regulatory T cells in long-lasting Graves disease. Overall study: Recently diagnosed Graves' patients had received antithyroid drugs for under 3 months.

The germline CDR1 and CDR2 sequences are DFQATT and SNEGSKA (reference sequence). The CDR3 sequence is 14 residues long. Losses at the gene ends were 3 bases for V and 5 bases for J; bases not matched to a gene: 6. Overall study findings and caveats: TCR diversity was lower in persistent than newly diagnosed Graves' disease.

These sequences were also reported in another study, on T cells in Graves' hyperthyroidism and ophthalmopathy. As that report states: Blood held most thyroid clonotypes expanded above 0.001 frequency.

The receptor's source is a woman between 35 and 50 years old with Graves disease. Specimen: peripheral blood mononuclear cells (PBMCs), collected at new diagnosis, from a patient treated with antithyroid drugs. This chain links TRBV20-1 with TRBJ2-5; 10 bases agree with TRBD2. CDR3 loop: CSARASGSSETQYF. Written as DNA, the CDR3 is TGCAGTGCTAGGGCTAGCGGGAGTTCTGAGACCCAGTACTTC.